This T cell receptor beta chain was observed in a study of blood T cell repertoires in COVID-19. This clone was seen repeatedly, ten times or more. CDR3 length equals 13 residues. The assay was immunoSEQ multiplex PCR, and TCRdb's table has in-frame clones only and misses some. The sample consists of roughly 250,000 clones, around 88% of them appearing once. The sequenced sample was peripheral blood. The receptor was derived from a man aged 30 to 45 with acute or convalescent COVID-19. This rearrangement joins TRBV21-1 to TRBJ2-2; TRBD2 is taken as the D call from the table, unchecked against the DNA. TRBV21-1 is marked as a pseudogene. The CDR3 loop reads CASSTLSTGELFF. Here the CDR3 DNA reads TGTGCCAGCAGCACCCTATCCACCGGGGAGCTGTTTTTT.